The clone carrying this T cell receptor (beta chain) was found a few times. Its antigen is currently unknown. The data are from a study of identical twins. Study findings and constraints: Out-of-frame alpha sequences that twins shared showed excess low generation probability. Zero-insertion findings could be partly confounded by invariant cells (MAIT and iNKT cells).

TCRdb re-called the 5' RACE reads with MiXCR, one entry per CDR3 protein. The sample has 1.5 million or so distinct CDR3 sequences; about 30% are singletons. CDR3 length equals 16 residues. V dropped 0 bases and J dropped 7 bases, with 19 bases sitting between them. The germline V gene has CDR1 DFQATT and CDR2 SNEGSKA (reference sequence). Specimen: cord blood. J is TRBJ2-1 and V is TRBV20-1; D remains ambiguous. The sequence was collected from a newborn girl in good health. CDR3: CSARDQIWRSWNEQFF. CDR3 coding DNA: TGCAGTGCTAGAGATCAGATTTGGCGAAGTTGGAATGAGCAGTTCTTC.